Sequencing of this TCR beta chain was carried out in a study of blood T cell repertoires in COVID-19. Study at large: Sources were T cells, B-cell-depleted T cells, or PBMCs; the material itself was cDNA or gDNA.

The protocol was immunoSEQ multiplex PCR, while the TCRdb copy is restricted to in-frame clones and leaves out a portion. The profile shows approximately 200,000 clones, more than 70% of them singletons. The length of the CDR3 is 12 residues. CDR1 MDHEN and CDR2 SYDVKM come from the germline V gene. V was shortened by 5 bases and J by 12 bases, with 14 bases between the two germline ends. The receptor's source is a woman in her twenties or thirties with acute or convalescent COVID-19. The sample consisted of peripheral blood. V is TRBV28 and J is TRBJ2-1; tentative D call: TRBD2 (6 bases). The DNA for the CDR3 is TGTGCCAGCAGTGTCCAGGGACTCTCGCAGTTCTTC. As protein: CASSVQGLSQFF. The whole variable domain, remainder taken from reference TRBV28 and TRBJ2-1, is DVKVTQSSRYLVKRTGEKVFLECVQDMDHENMFWYRQDPGLGLRLIYFSYDVKMKEKGDIPEGYSVSREKKERFSLILESASTNQTSMYLCASSVQGLSQFFGPGTRLTVL.